The next 26 T cell receptor beta chains were all read from a single sample in a study of siplizumab effects on memory and regulatory T cells. This table comes from immunoSEQ multiplex PCR, and its TCRdb copy is limited to in-frame clones, with some not included. The sample has roughly 110,000 clones; just under 95% are singletons. Sequenced sample: non-Treg CD4+ T cells sorted from blood. The receptors stem from a human donor in good health.

The chain uses TRBV9 and TRBJ1-1, with 8 bases lining up with TRBD1. The V and J ends lost 4 bases and 5 bases, in that order; junction bases with no gene match: 10. The germline V gene encodes CDR1 SGDLS and CDR2 YYNGEE. The CDR3 sequence is 15 residues long. This chain's CDR3 is CASSSEQGAKTEAFF. The CDR3 DNA is TGTGCCAGCAGCTCTGAGCAGGGGGCAAAGACTGAAGCTTTCTTT.

V gene TRBV9 combines with J gene TRBJ2-1; TRBD2 agrees at 11 bases. This CDR3 contains 16 residues. Germline lookup yields CDR1 SGDLS and CDR2 YYNGEE. J was trimmed by 12 bases and V by 3 bases; bases with no gene match: 14. DNA for the CDR3: TGTGCCAGCAGCGAGACACTAGCGGGGGACCCTGGCGGGCAGTTCTTC. This codes for CASSETLAGDPGGQFF. Looking up the rest from reference TRBV9 and TRBJ2-1 gives the full variable domain: DSGVTQTPKHLITATGQRVTLRCSPRSGDLSVYWYQQSLDQGLQFLIQYYNGEERAKGNILERFSAQQFPDLHSELNLSSLELGDSALYFCASSETLAGDPGGQFFGPGTRLTVL.

The chain joins TRBV6-6 to TRBJ2-5; weak D call: TRBD1 (6 bases). V lost 8 bases to trimming and J lost 1 base, with 14 bases between them. This CDR3 has 14 residues. From germline, CDR1 is MNHNY and CDR2 SVGAGI (reference sequence). The CDR3 DNA reads TGTGCCAGCGTCCGGGACACCGCCCAAGAGACCCAGTACTTC. It is translated as CASVRDTAQETQYF.

CDR3 DNA sequence: TGTGCCAGCAGGGACAGGGCTGGGGAAAAACTGTTTTTT. Protein product: CASRDRAGEKLFF. The rearrangement uses TRBV19 and TRBJ1-4, with 9 nucleotides matching TRBD1. The CDR3 consists of 13 residues. The trim removed 9 bases at V and 8 bases at J, leaving 7 bases unmatched. CDR1 is LNHDA and CDR2 is SQIVND in the germline V gene (reference sequence).

This clone came up once. One junction end disagrees with the germline gene, perhaps due to a read error. The V and J genes are TRBV7-2 and TRBJ1-2; D is uncertain. This CDR3 region has 13 residues. The germline V gene encodes CDR1 SGHTA and CDR2 FQGNSA. The CDR3 here is CASSALAGTAAWF. DNA of the CDR3: TGTGCCAGCAGCGCCTTAGCGGGTACCGCGGCATGGTTC.

The V call is TRBV5-4, the J call TRBJ1-2; TRBD1 might be the D (6 bases). This CDR3 is 14 amino acids long. Germline V CDR1 and CDR2: SGHNT, YYREEE (reference sequence). With 2 bases removed from V and 6 bases from J, the gap between germline ends came to 14 bases. This CDR3 reads CASSFDRWGDGYTF. CDR3 in DNA: TGTGCCAGCAGCTTTGACAGGTGGGGAGATGGCTACACCTTC.

This clone turned up a few times. The J gene is TRBJ1-2, the V gene TRBV11-2, with a tentative D call TRBD1 (5 bases). Trimming stripped 5 bases from V and 3 bases from J, with 16 bases between. The CDR3 has 15 residues. Per the germline V gene, CDR1 is SGHAT and CDR2 is FQNNGV. The CDR3 loop is CASSARPGFDYGYTF. In nucleotides, the CDR3 is TGTGCCAGCAGCGCACGGCCAGGGTTCGACTATGGCTACACCTTC.

The rearrangement joins TRBV18 to TRBJ2-1; TRBD2 aligns across 9 bases. V was pared by 2 bases and J by 2 bases, with 4 bases of the junction left unmatched. The CDR3 runs to 16 residues. Looked up from germline, CDR1 is KGHSH and CDR2 is LQKENI. For the CDR3, the DNA is TGTGCCAGCTCACCATTTAGCGGGGGAGCCTACAATGAGCAGTTCTTC. This encodes CASSPFSGGAYNEQFF.

The rearrangement joins TRBV7-3 to TRBJ2-7, with a tentative D call TRBD2 (5 bases). Germline V lookup: CDR1 SGHTA, CDR2 FQGTGA. Trimming cost V 2 bases and J 1 base, with 9 bases left between them. This CDR3 has 14 amino acids. In DNA, the CDR3 is TGTGCCAGCAGCTTATCCGGGGAATCCTACGAGCAGTACTTC. Translation: CASSLSGESYEQYF.

The rearrangement links TRBV7-2 to TRBJ2-3; maybe TRBD2 (6 bases). CDR3 size: 13 residues. CDR1 SGHTA and CDR2 FQGNSA come from the germline V gene. Between the trimmed V and J ends, which lost 0 bases and 8 bases, there was a span of 9 bases. CDR3 region: CASSLASEGTQYF. CDR3 in DNA: TGTGCCAGCAGCTTAGCGTCGGAGGGTACGCAGTATTTT.

V and J are TRBV5-1 and TRBJ1-1; the D is unclear. Germline V gene data show CDR1 as SGHRS and CDR2 as YFSETQ. Trimming took off 1 base at V and 4 bases at J, with 8 bases between the two ends. The CDR3 runs 13 residues. CDR3 coding DNA: TGCGCCAGCAGCTTGATGGGCAGCACTGAAGCTTTCTTT. Translation: CASSLMGSTEAFF.

This clone was seen a few times. The CDR3 nucleotides are TGTGCCAGCGGGACAGGGGATGGCAGGCCCCAGCATTTT. This gives the protein CASGTGDGRPQHF. The rearrangement joins TRBV2 to TRBJ1-5, with 10 bases identical to TRBD1. This CDR3 comprises 13 residues. Losses at the gene ends were 8 bases for V and 9 bases for J; bases not matched to a gene: 7. Looked up from germline, CDR1 is SNHLY and CDR2 is FYNNEI.

This chain joins TRBV4-1 and TRBJ2-7; TRBD1 matches at 9 bases. The CDR3 covers 13 residues. The germline gives CDR1 MGHRA, CDR2 YSYEKL. CDR3 sequence reads: CATRGTGPSEQYF. CDR3 DNA: TGCGCTACAAGAGGGACAGGGCCTTCCGAGCAGTACTTC.

Only a few counts were recorded for this clone. This chain connects TRBV18 to TRBJ1-5; maybe TRBD1 (6 bases). Germline assignment: CDR1 KGHSH and CDR2 LQKENI. Trimming removed 6 bases at V and 1 base at J, with 13 bases between. CDR3 length: 15 amino acids. CDR3 amino acids: CASSRAGASNQPQHF. The CDR3, as DNA: TGTGCCAGCTCTAGAGCAGGGGCGAGCAATCAGCCCCAGCATTTT. The whole variable domain, remainder taken from reference TRBV18 and TRBJ1-5, is NAGVMQNPRHLVRRRGQEARLRCSPMKGHSHVYWYRQLPEEGLKFMVYLQKENIIDESGMPKERFSAEFPKEGPSILRIQQVVRGDSAAYFCASSRAGASNQPQHFGDGTRLSIL.

The chain joins TRBV2 to TRBJ1-3, with no clear D. CDR1 SNHLY and CDR2 FYNNEI come from the germline V gene. Trimming removed 5 bases at V and 0 bases at J, with 14 bases between. This CDR3 contains 16 residues. The CDR3 region has the DNA TGTGCCAGCAGTTACCATGCCCCGGGCTCTGGAAACACCATATATTTT. It yields the protein CASSYHAPGSGNTIYF.

The rearrangement joins TRBV25-1 to TRBJ2-5; 8 bases are a match to TRBD2. This CDR3 comprises 13 residues. Germline lookup yields CDR1 MGHDK and CDR2 SYGVNS. V dropped 7 bases and J dropped 5; count of bases not matched to a gene: 6. The CDR3 is CASMTGGRETQYF. The DNA of the CDR3 is TGTGCCAGCATGACGGGGGGGCGGGAGACCCAGTACTTC.

The chain's CDR3 is CASSGQGFTDTQYF. CDR3 bases: TGTGCCAGCAGCGGACAGGGGTTCACAGATACGCAGTATTTT. V and J are TRBV6-1 and TRBJ2-3; TRBD1 agrees at 9 bases. CDR1 and CDR2 from the germline V gene are MNHNS and SASEGT. CDR3 length: 14 residues. Trimming removed 6 bases from V and 2 bases from J; junction bases left unmatched: 3.

V and J are TRBV12-5 and TRBJ2-4; 10 nucleotides agree with TRBD1. The CDR3 sequence is 16 residues long. Germline CDR1 LGHNT, CDR2 FRNRAP. V gave up 1 base and J gave up 6 bases; unmatched junction bases: 6. The CDR3 nucleotides read TGTGCTAGTGGTTTGGGACAGGGGGCTCTAGGAAACATTCAGTACTTC. Translated, it gives CASGLGQGALGNIQYF.

The chain employs TRBV19 and TRBJ2-7, with 8 bases aligning to TRBD2. CDR1 and CDR2 (germline): LNHDA, SQIVND (reference sequence). The V and J ends lost 5 bases and 3 bases, in that order; junction bases with no gene match: 9. This CDR3 is built from 15 residues. Here the CDR3 reads CASSLLAGGYYEQYF. In DNA, the CDR3 is TGTGCCAGTAGTCTCTTGGCGGGGGGTTACTACGAGCAGTACTTC.

This chain joins TRBV10-1 and TRBJ1-1, with D possibly TRBD1 on 5 matching bases. Trimming removed 1 base from V and 1 base from J, with 19 bases in between. Germline V gene lookup returns CDR1 WNHNN and CDR2 SYGVQD (reference sequence). This CDR3 is 18 amino acids long. CDR3 region: CASSEYPPGTGGNTEAFF. The DNA of the CDR3 is TGCGCCAGCAGTGAGTACCCTCCCGGAACAGGTGGGAACACTGAAGCTTTCTTT.

The gene calls are TRBV4-1 and TRBJ2-1; TRBD2 agrees at 10 bases. The CDR3 covers 15 residues. The junction had 4 bases not matched to a gene; V was cut back by 4 bases and J by 4 bases. Germline values: CDR1 MGHRA, CDR2 YSYEKL. As DNA, the CDR3 is TGCGCCAGCAGCCGAGGACTAGCGGAATACAATGAGCAGTTCTTC. It yields the protein CASSRGLAEYNEQFF.

This chain links TRBV4-3 with TRBJ2-7; perhaps TRBD2 as D (6 bases). V dropped 0 bases and J dropped 1 base, with 16 bases sitting between them. There are 17 residues in the CDR3. Looked up from germline, CDR1 is LGHNA and CDR2 is YSLEER. CDR3 in amino acids: CASSQEWGGVPSYEQYF. The CDR3 DNA sequence: TGCGCCAGCAGCCAAGAGTGGGGCGGGGTACCTTCCTACGAGCAGTACTTC.

This clone was seen a handful of times. CDR3 coding DNA: TGTGCCAGTAGTATTACCGCCGTCCCGGGAGCAGACGCCGAGCAGTACTTC. It translates to CASSITAVPGADAEQYF. The chain employs TRBV19 and TRBJ2-7, with D tentatively TRBD2 (6 bases). Trimming stripped 3 bases from V and 6 bases from J, with 24 bases between. CDR1 is LNHDA, CDR2 SQIVND, per germline (reference sequence). The CDR3 loop spans 17 amino acids. The full variable domain, in which reference TRBV19 and TRBJ2-7 provide the parts outside the CDR3, is DGGITQSPKYLFRKEGQNVTLSCEQNLNHDAMYWYRQDPGQGLRLIYYSQIVNDFQKGDIAEGYSVSREKKESFPLTVTSAQKNPTAFYLCASSITAVPGADAEQYFGPGTRLTVT.

This clone came up once. The J gene is TRBJ2-2, the V gene TRBV6-5; tentative D call: TRBD1 (5 bases). From germline, CDR1 is MNHEY and CDR2 SVGAGI. Trimming removed 6 bases from V and 5 bases from J, with 16 bases in between. This CDR3 region has 15 residues. CDR3 loop: CASRPGQGRTGELFF. As DNA, the CDR3 is TGTGCCAGCAGACCCGGTCAGGGTAGGACCGGGGAGCTGTTTTTT.

The chain uses TRBV7-3 and TRBJ2-1; D remains unclear. Germline CDR1 is SGHTA and CDR2 is FQGTGA. The V and J ends lost 2 bases and 0 bases respectively, with 8 bases between them. The CDR3 is 15 amino acids. The CDR3 region is CASSLRQSSYNEQFF. The CDR3, as DNA: TGTGCCAGCAGCTTACGTCAAAGCTCCTACAATGAGCAGTTCTTC.

The chain joins TRBV7-2 to TRBJ1-2; no clear D. Per germline, CDR1 SGHTA and CDR2 FQGNSA. V lost 5 bases and J 4 bases, leaving 8 bases between the germline ends. This CDR3 is built from 12 residues. CDR3 nucleotide sequence: TGTGCCAGCAGCCCGGAACCCTATGGCTACACCTTC. Residues: CASSPEPYGYTF.